Detailed here is one TCR beta chain. Its specificity is not known. Using immunoSEQ multiplex PCR, the repertoire was profiled, and TCRdb retains in-frame clones only, with some absent. The sample lists about 1 million clones; roughly 80% were seen once. This specimen belongs to a study of shared clonotypes between healthy human individuals. Study observations and caveats: Incompleteness in sorted-subset sequencing, despite large depth, was shown by rarefaction.

There are 14 residues in the CDR3. Germline assignment: CDR1 MDHEN and CDR2 SYDVKM. V lost 3 bases and J 4 bases, leaving 13 bases between the germline ends. The chain is built from TRBV28 and TRBJ2-7, with TRBD1 as a possible D gene (5 bases). The receptor was derived from a man younger than 35 in good health. The specimen was memory CD4+ T cells sorted from blood. The subset: CD45RA-negative fraction. The CDR3 is CASSLFTGEYEQYF. The CDR3 nucleotides are TGTGCCAGCAGTTTGTTTACAGGTGAATACGAGCAGTACTTC.